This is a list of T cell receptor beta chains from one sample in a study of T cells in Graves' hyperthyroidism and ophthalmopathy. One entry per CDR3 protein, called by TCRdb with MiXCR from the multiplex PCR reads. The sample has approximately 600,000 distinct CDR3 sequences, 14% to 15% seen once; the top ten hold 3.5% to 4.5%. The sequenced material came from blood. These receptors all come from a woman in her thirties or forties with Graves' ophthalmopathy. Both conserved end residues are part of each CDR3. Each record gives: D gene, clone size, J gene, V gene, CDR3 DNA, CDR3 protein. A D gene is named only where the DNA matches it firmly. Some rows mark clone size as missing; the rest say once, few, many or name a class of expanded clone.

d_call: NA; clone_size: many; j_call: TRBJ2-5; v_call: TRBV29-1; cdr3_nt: TGCAGCGGCTTAAGCGGGACACAAGAGACCCAGTACTTC; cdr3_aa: CSGLSGTQETQYF
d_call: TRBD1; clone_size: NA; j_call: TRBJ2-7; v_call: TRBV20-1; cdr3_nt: TGCAGTGCTAGAGAGGGGACAGGGGACTACGAGCAGTACTTC; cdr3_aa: CSAREGTGDYEQYF
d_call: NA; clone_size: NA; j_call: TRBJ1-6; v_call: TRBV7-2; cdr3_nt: TGTGCCAGCAGCCCTATGGGGGGGGATCCTTCACCCCTCCACTTT; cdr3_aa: CASSPMGGDPSPLHF
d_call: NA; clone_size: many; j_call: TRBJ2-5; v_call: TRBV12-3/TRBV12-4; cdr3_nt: TGTGCCAGCAGTTTGTATATGGGGGAGACCCAGTACTTC; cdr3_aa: CASSLYMGETQYF
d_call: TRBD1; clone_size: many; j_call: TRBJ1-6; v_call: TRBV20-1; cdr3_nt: TGCAGTGCTCGCAGGGGGCGAGGAGATTCACCCCTCCACTTT; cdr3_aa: CSARRGRGDSPLHF
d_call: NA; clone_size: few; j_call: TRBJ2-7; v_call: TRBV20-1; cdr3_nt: TGCAGTGCTAGTGAATATTGGACGGGAGTCAACGAGCAGTACTTC; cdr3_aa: CSASEYWTGVNEQYF
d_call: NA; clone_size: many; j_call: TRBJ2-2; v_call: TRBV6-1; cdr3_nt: TGTGCCAGCAGAGTCGGGGGGCTGAACACCGGGGAGCTGTTTTTT; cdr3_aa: CASRVGGLNTGELFF
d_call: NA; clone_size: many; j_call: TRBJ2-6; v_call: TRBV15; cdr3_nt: TGTGCCACCAGCAGAGAAGGGGCGACCGGCGTCCTGACTTTC; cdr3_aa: CATSREGATGVLTF
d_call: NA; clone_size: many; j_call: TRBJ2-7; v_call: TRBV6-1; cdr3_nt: TGTGCCAGCATCTTTAACTTCGAGCAGTACTTC; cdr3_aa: CASIFNFEQYF
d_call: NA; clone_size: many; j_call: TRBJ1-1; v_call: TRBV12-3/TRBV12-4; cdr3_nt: TGTGCCAGCAGTTCACGACGGGATAGAGCTGAAGCTTTCTTT; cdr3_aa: CASSSRRDRAEAFF
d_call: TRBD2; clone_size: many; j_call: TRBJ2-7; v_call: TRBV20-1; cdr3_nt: TGCAGTGCTACCTCAGAGGGGACTAGCGGGACACCCCCCCCCTACGAGCAGTACTTC; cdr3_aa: CSATSEGTSGTPPPYEQYF
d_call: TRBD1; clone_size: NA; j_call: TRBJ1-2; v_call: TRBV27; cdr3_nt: TGTGCCAGCAGGGGTGGGACAGGGGGCTTTGGCTACACCTTC; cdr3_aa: CASRGGTGGFGYTF
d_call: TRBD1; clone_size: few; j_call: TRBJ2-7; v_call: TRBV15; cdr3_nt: TGTGCCACCAGCGGGTTAAGGGACAGGGGGCGTATCCACGAGCAGTACTTC; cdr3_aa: CATSGLRDRGRIHEQYF
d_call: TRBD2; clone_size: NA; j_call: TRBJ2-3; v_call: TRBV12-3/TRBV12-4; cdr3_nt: TGTGCCAGCAGTCGTGCAGGAGCGGGAGAGGGCACAGATACGCAGTATTTT; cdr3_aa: CASSRAGAGEGTDTQYF
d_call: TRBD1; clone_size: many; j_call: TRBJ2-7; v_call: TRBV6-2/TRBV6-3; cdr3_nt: TGTGCCAGCAGTAACCACAGGGGCGGCTACGAGCAGTACTTC; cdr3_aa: CASSNHRGGYEQYF
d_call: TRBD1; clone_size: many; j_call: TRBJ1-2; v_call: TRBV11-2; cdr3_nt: TGTGCCAGCAGCATTACCCGGGACAGCCGCGGGGGGCATGGCTACACCTTC; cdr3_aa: CASSITRDSRGGHGYTF
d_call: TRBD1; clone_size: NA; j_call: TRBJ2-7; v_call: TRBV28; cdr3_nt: TGTGCCAGTGACAGGGGGCGGTACGAGCAGTACTTC; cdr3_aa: CASDRGRYEQYF
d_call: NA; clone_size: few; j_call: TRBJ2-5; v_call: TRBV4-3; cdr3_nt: TGCGCCAGCAGCCAAAATAAAGGGGGACGAGAGACCCAGTACTTC; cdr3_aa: CASSQNKGGRETQYF
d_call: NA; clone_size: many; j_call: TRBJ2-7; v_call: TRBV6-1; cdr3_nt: TGTGCCAGCAGTGACAGTTACCCCTACGAGCAGTACTTC; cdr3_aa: CASSDSYPYEQYF
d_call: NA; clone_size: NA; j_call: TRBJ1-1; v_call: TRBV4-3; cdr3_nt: TGCGCCAGCAGCCAAGGTCAGCAGGGATGGGGCCCTGAAGCTTTCTTT; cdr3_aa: CASSQGQQGWGPEAFF
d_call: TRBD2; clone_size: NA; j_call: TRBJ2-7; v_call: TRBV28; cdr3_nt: TGTGCCAGCAGCTTTCCCTTAGCGGGAGGGCCATCGGACGAGCAGTACTTC; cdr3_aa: CASSFPLAGGPSDEQYF
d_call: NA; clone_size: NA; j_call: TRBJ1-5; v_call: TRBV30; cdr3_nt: TGTGCCTGGAGTAAGGGGCAGGTGGTGGGTCAGCCCCAGCATTTT; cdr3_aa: CAWSKGQVVGQPQHF
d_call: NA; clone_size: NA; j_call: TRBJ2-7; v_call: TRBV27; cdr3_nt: TGTGCCAGCAGTTTAAATCCCGTCAACGAGCAGTACTTC; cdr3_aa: CASSLNPVNEQYF
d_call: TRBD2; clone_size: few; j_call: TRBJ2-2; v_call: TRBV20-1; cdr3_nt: TGCAGTGCTAGAGGGCTAGCGGGACATCACGGGGAGCTGTTTTTT; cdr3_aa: CSARGLAGHHGELFF
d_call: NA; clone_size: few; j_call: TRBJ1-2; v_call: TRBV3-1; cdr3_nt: TGTGCCAGCAGCCAAGGAGCCAGGGCCATTACTTTTTCCAACTATGGCTACACCTTC; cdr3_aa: CASSQGARAITFSNYGYTF
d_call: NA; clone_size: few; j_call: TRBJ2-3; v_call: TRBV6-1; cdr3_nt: TGTGCCAGCAGAGGGGACTTTGGGGGCACAGATACGCAGTATTTT; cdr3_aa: CASRGDFGGTDTQYF
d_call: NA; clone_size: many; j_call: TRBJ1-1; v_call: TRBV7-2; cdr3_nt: TGTGCCAGCAGCTTCGTGGGGGGTTATGAAGCTTTCTTT; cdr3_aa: CASSFVGGYEAFF
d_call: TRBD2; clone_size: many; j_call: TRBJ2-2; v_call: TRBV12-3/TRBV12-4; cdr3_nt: TGTGCCAGCAGTTTAATAGGGGCGGGAGTGAGGGCCGGGGAGCTGTTTTTT; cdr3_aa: CASSLIGAGVRAGELFF
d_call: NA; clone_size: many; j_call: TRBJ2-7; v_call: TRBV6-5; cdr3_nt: TGTGCCAGCAGCCGACGGGACACCTACGAGCAGTACTTC; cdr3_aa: CASSRRDTYEQYF
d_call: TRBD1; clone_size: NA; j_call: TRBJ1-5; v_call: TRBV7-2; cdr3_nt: TGTGCCAGCAGCTCCCTGGGACAGGGAGGTCAGCCCCAGCATTTT; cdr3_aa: CASSSLGQGGQPQHF
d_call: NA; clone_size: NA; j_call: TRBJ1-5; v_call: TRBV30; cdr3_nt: TGTGCCTGGAGCGCCACCCGGGGGGGCTATAGCAATCAGCCCCAGCATTTT; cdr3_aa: CAWSATRGGYSNQPQHF
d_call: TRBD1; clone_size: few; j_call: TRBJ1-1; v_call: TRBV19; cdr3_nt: TGTGCCAGTAGCCTAATACAGGGGGCTGGCACTGAAGCTTTCTTT; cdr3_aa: CASSLIQGAGTEAFF
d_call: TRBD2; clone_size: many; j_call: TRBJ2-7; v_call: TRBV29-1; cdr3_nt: TGCAGCGTTGTAGGCGGGAGTAGGTCCTACGAGCAGTACTTC; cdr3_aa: CSVVGGSRSYEQYF
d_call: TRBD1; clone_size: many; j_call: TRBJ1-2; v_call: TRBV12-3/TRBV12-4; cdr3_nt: TGTGCCAGCATTCTGGACAGGGGAGGAGGCTACACCTTC; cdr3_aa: CASILDRGGGYTF
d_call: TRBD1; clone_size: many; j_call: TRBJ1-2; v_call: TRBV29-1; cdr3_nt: TGCAGCGTTGAAGATCTAATGGGACAGGGGCTATCTTGGTACACCTTC; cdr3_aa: CSVEDLMGQGLSWYTF
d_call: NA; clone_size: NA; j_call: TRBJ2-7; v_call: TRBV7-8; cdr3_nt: TGTGCCAGCAGCTTATCAGCGGGCCCAGCCTACGAGCAGTACTTC; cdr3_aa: CASSLSAGPAYEQYF
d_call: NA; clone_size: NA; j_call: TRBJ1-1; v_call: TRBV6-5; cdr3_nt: TGTGCCAGCAGTTGGCGCGGGGGGCAGGTGGAAGCTTTCTTT; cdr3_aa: CASSWRGGQVEAFF
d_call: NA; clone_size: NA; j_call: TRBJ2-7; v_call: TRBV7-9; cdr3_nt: TGTGCCAGCAGCTTAGGGCCCCTGGTCGAGCAGTACTTC; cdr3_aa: CASSLGPLVEQYF
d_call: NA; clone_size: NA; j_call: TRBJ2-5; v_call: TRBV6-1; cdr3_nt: TGTGCCAGCAGCTGGGTACATCAAGAGACCCAGTACTTC; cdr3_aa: CASSWVHQETQYF
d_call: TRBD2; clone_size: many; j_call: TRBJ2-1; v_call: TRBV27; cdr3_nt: TGTGCCAGCAGGACGACTAGCGGGCTAATCAGACGCTCCTACAATGAGCAGTTCTTC; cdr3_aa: CASRTTSGLIRRSYNEQFF
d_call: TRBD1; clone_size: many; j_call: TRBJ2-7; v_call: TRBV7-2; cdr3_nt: TGTGCCAGCAGCCCCGAGACAGGGGCCTACGAGCAGTACTTC; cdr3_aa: CASSPETGAYEQYF
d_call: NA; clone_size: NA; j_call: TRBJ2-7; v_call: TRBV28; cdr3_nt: TGTGCCAGCAGCCAGCGCTCCTGGCACCCCACCTACGAGCAGTACTTC; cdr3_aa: CASSQRSWHPTYEQYF
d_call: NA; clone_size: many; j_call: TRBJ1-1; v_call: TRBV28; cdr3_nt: TGTGCCAGCAGTCGACCCCAGGGCGGGGGAAACACTGAAGCTTTCTTT; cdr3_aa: CASSRPQGGGNTEAFF
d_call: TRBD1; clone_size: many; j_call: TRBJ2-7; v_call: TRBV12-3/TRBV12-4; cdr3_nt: TGTGCCAGCAGTTCTACAGAGAGGGGGCTCGAGCAGTACTTC; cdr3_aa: CASSSTERGLEQYF
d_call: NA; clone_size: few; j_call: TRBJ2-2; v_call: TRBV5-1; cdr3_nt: TGCGCCAGCAGCTTGGCCGAGGTGTCGGGGGAGCTGTTTTTT; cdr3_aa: CASSLAEVSGELFF
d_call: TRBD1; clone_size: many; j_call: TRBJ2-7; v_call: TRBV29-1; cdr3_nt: TGCAGCGTTCACATTGGACAGGGTTTGTACGAGCAGTACTTC; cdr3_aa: CSVHIGQGLYEQYF
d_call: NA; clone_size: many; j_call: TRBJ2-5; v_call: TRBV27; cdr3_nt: TGTGCCAGCAGTTTTGGCAGGGACAAGACCCAGTACTTC; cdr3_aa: CASSFGRDKTQYF
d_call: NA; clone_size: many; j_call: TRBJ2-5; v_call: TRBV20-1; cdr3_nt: TGCAGTGCTAGCGTGGGCAGGGAAGAGACCCAGTACTTC; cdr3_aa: CSASVGREETQYF
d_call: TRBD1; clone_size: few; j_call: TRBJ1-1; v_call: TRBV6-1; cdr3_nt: TGTGCCAGCAGAAAACAGGGGGCCGTCACTGAAGCTTTCTTT; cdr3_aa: CASRKQGAVTEAFF
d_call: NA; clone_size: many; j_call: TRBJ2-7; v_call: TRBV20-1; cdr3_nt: TGCAGTGCTAGGTGGGGCGCAGGGTTTTACGAGCAGTACTTC; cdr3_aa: CSARWGAGFYEQYF
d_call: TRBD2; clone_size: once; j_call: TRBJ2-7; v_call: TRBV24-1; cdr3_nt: TGTGCCACCAGCCAGACTAGCGGGAACGAGCAGTACTTC; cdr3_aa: CATSQTSGNEQYF
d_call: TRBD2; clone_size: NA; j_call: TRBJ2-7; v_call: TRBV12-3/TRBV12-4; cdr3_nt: TGTGCCAGCAGACTTGGGACTAGCGGGTCAAGCTCCTACGAGCAGTACTTC; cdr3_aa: CASRLGTSGSSSYEQYF
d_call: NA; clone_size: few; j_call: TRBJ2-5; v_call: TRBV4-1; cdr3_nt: TGCGCCAGCAGCTACCGACAGGCCCCCGGGGAGACCCAGTACTTC; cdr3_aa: CASSYRQAPGETQYF
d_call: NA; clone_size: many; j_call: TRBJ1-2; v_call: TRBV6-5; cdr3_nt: TGTGCCAGCAGTTACCAGAGGGCAGGGGGCTACACCTTC; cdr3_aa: CASSYQRAGGYTF
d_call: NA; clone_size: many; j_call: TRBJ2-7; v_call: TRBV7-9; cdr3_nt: TGTGCCAGCAGCTTAACCGGGGGTCGGGAGCAGTACTTC; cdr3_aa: CASSLTGGREQYF
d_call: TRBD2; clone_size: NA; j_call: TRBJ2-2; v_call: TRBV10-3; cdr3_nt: TGTGCCATCAGTGGGGCCGGGACTAGCGGGACTGGGGAGCTGTTTTTT; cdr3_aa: CAISGAGTSGTGELFF
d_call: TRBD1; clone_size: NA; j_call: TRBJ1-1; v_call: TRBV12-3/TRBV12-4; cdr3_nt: TGTGCCAGCAGTATGACCGGGACAGGGGGCAAGCGGACTGAAGCTTTCTTT; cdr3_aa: CASSMTGTGGKRTEAFF
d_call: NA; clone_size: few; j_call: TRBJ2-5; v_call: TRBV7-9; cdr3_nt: TGTGCCAGCAGCTTTGGCCTTGGGGGAGAGACCCAGTACTTC; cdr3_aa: CASSFGLGGETQYF
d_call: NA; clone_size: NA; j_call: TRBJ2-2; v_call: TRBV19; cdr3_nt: TGTGCCAGTAGTATAGCGCAGGGTGGGGCCGGGGAGCTGTTTTTT; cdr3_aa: CASSIAQGGAGELFF